Each of the 24 T cell receptor beta chains below was sequenced from the same sample in a study of T cell responses to AZD1222 COVID-19 vaccine. The repertoire was sequenced with immunoSEQ multiplex PCR; TCRdb's copy has only in-frame clones and lacks some. Of some 150,000 clones listed, around 88% are singletons. The material was peripheral blood, obtained on day 0 of AZD1222 vaccination. All receptors derive from an adult in good health.

This chain uses TRBV6-5 with TRBJ2-7, with D possibly TRBD2 on 7 matching bases. This CDR3 contains 15 residues. CDR1 MNHEY and CDR2 SVGAGI come from the germline V gene. V lost 7 bases and J lost 0, with 16 bases in between. The CDR3 spells CASNSGGRLSYEQYF. In nucleotides, the CDR3 is TGTGCCAGCAACTCCGGGGGGCGCCTCTCCTACGAGCAGTACTTC.

V usage is TRBV2 and J usage is TRBJ1-5, with 8 bases lining up with TRBD1. The CDR3 covers 16 residues. Germline V gene lookup returns CDR1 SNHLY and CDR2 FYNNEI. Losses at the gene ends were 0 bases for V and 4 bases for J; bases not matched to a gene: 5. CDR3 in amino acids: CASSEATNRGNQPQHF. The CDR3 region has the DNA TGTGCCAGCAGTGAAGCAACTAACAGGGGGAATCAGCCCCAGCATTTT.

The chain has TRBV27 and TRBJ2-3, with D hard to call. CDR3 size: 11 residues. The V and J ends lost 5 bases and 10 bases respectively, with 10 bases between them. Per the germline V gene, CDR1 is MNHEY and CDR2 is SMNVEV (reference sequence). The CDR3 sequence is CASSIAGAQYF. The CDR3 bases are TGTGCCAGCAGTATAGCTGGGGCGCAGTATTTT.

The chain joins TRBV9 to TRBJ2-1, with 8 bases fitting TRBD2. Germline V gives CDR1 SGDLS, CDR2 YYNGEE. The V and J ends lost 1 base and 7 bases, in that order; junction bases with no gene match: 7. This CDR3 region has 15 residues. This CDR3 is CASSVSALAGNEQFF. The CDR3 bases are TGTGCCAGCAGCGTAAGTGCTCTAGCGGGTAATGAGCAGTTCTTC.

The CDR3 here is CASSQDLDRAQHF. CDR3 DNA sequence: TGTGCCAGCAGCCAAGATTTGGACAGGGCTCAACATTTT. The gene calls are TRBV3-1 (or the pseudogene TRBV3-2) and TRBJ1-5; 8 nucleotides agree with TRBD1. The V gene's germline CDR1 is LGHDT and CDR2 YNNKEL (reference sequence). V was clipped by 0 bases and J by 16 bases; unmatched bases: 8. The CDR3 sequence is 13 residues long.

The chain combines TRBV27 with TRBJ2-2; tentatively, D is TRBD1 (5 bases). This CDR3 spans 14 amino acids. Trimming cost V 10 bases and J 0 bases, with 12 bases left between them. Germline CDR1 and CDR2: MNHEY and SMNVEV (reference sequence). CDR3 loop: CATNMGPNTGELFF. The CDR3, as DNA: TGTGCCACCAACATGGGGCCGAACACCGGGGAGCTGTTTTTT.

V is TRBV18 and J is TRBJ1-2, with TRBD1 matching over 10 bases. V lost 5 bases to trimming and J lost 2 bases; unmatched junction nucleotides: 5. The length of the CDR3 is 15 residues. The germline gives CDR1 KGHSH, CDR2 LQKENI. The CDR3 spells CASSERTGGNYGYTF. The CDR3 region has the DNA TGTGCCAGCTCAGAACGGACAGGGGGGAACTATGGCTACACCTTC.

This sequence joins TRBV10-1 and TRBJ2-2; 7 bases align to TRBD1. Germline CDR1 WNHNN, CDR2 SYGVQD (reference sequence). J was trimmed by 7 bases and V by 10 bases; bases with no gene match: 18. The CDR3 is 16 residues long. This CDR3 reads CATPDGTEKMGGELFF. CDR3 DNA: TGCGCCACCCCAGACGGGACAGAGAAGATGGGCGGGGAGCTGTTTTTT.

The V and J genes are TRBV28 and TRBJ1-6; the D is unclear. This CDR3 is 13 amino acids long. Germline V lookup: CDR1 MDHEN, CDR2 SYDVKM. V was clipped by 3 bases and J by 10 bases, with 10 bases between them. In DNA form, the CDR3 reads TGTGCCAGCAGTTTCTCGTCGGGCTCACCCCTCCACTTT. As protein: CASSFSSGSPLHF.

The chain combines TRBV7-3 with TRBJ1-1; D is possibly TRBD1 (6 bases). V gave up 2 bases and J gave up 5 bases, with 12 bases separating them. This CDR3 is 14 amino acids long. The germline V gene has CDR1 SGHTA and CDR2 FQGTGA. CDR3 residues: CASSLSSGETEAFF. The CDR3 coding sequence is TGTGCCAGCAGCTTATCTTCAGGGGAGACTGAAGCTTTCTTT.

This sequence joins TRBV7-9 and TRBJ2-5, with TRBD1 identical over 7 bases. This CDR3 comprises 14 residues. J lost 0 bases, V lost 4 bases, and 2 bases had no gene match. Per the germline V gene, CDR1 is SEHNR and CDR2 is FQNEAQ (reference sequence). CDR3: CASSWDRNQETQYF. In DNA, the CDR3 is TGTGCCAGCAGCTGGGACAGAAACCAAGAGACCCAGTACTTC. The full variable domain, in which reference TRBV7-9 and TRBJ2-5 provide the parts outside the CDR3, is DTGVSQNPRHKITKRGQNVTFRCDPISEHNRLYWYRQTLGQGPEFLTYFQNEAQLEKSRLLSDRFSAERPKGSFSTLEIQRTEQGDSAMYLCASSWDRNQETQYFGPGTRLLVL.

J is TRBJ2-7 and V is TRBV6-2 or TRBV6-3; unclear D gene. This CDR3 has 12 amino acids. With 4 bases removed from V and 3 bases from J, the gap between germline ends came to 7 bases. Germline CDR1 reads MNHEY; CDR2 reads SVGEGT. As DNA, the CDR3 is TGTGCCAGCAGTTTGGCCAGCTACGAGCAGTACTTC. This gives the protein CASSLASYEQYF.

The chain uses TRBV7-9 and TRBJ2-1, with TRBD2 identical over 14 bases. The CDR3 length is 16 residues. Germline V gene lookup returns CDR1 SEHNR and CDR2 FQNEAQ (reference sequence). The ends lost 5 bases at V and 9 bases at J; junction bases unmatched: 9. For the CDR3, the DNA is TGTGCCAGCAGCAAATCGGGGACTAGCGGGAGTGTTGAGCAGTTCTTC. Its protein product is CASSKSGTSGSVEQFF.

The chain carries TRBV10-3 and TRBJ1-5; no definite D call. Trimming shortened V by 3 bases and J by 8 bases, and 11 bases separated the two germline ends. Germline V gene sequence: CDR1 ENHRY, CDR2 SYGVKD. CDR3 length: 13 residues. The CDR3 DNA reads TGTGCCATCAGTGAAACAACCTGGGAGCCCCAGCATTTT. Protein product: CAISETTWEPQHF.

The genes are TRBV29-1 and TRBJ1-2; weak D call: TRBD1 (6 bases). V lost 1 base and J 0 bases, leaving 18 bases between the germline ends. Germline V gene lookup returns CDR1 SQVTM and CDR2 ANQGSEA. The CDR3 is 17 residues long. CDR3 region: CSVEGRGSGVSNYGYTF. CDR3 nucleotide sequence: TGCAGCGTTGAAGGCAGGGGAAGTGGAGTTTCTAACTATGGCTACACCTTC. The whole variable domain, remainder taken from reference TRBV29-1 and TRBJ1-2, is SAVISQKPSRDICQRGTSLTIQCQVDSQVTMMFWYRQQPGQSLTLIATANQGSEATYESGFVIDKFPISRPNLTFSTLTVSNMSPEDSSIYLCSVEGRGSGVSNYGYTFGSGTRLTVV.

V is TRBV27 and J is TRBJ1-2; weak D call: TRBD1 (6 bases). This CDR3 is built from 15 residues. The germline V gene encodes CDR1 MNHEY and CDR2 SMNVEV (reference sequence). V was clipped by 4 bases and J by 7 bases, with 19 bases between them. CDR3 region: CASSSIGGALIGYTF. The CDR3 nucleotides read TGTGCCAGCAGTTCAATAGGGGGGGCGCTCATTGGCTACACCTTC.

A few counts support this clone. This sequence joins TRBV21-1 and TRBJ1-6. TRBV21-1 is termed a pseudogene. This CDR3 spans 16 amino acids. CDR3 nucleotides: TGTGCCAGCACCCATCCTCGAAGGCGGAGGAATTCACCCCTCCACTTT. Amino acids: CASTHPRRRRNSPLHF.

CDR3 bases: TGTGCCAGCAGCCGCAATCAGGTGGGGCAGCCCCAGCATTTT. Protein: CASSRNQVGQPQHF. The chain joins TRBV3-1 (or the pseudogene TRBV3-2) to TRBJ1-5; D remains ambiguous. This CDR3 spans 14 amino acids. CDR1 and CDR2 (germline): LGHDT, YNNKEL (reference sequence). With 4 bases removed from V and 7 bases from J, the gap between germline ends came to 14 bases.

V usage is TRBV28 and J usage is TRBJ1-3; D is undetermined. The germline V gene encodes CDR1 MDHEN and CDR2 SYDVKM. CDR3 length: 15 amino acids. V was clipped by 6 bases and J by 4 bases, with 16 bases between them. The CDR3 bases are TGTGCCAGCAGCTCCAGACTCACACTAGGAAACACCATATATTTT. Translating it yields CASSSRLTLGNTIYF.

This clone is a singleton in its sample. CDR3 residues: CASRAYTDTQYF. DNA for the CDR3: TGTGCCAGCAGGGCTTACACAGATACGCAGTATTTT. The chain couples TRBV27 to TRBJ2-3; D ambiguous. Trimming removed 6 bases at V and 2 bases at J, with 6 bases between. This CDR3 is 12 amino acids long. CDR1 and CDR2 (germline): MNHEY, SMNVEV (reference sequence).

This chain joins TRBV7-9 and TRBJ2-5, with TRBD2 identical over 7 bases. Per germline, CDR1 SEHNR and CDR2 FQNEAQ (reference sequence). V lost 1 base to trimming and J lost 4 bases; unmatched junction nucleotides: 15. CDR3 length: 18 residues. The CDR3 region has the DNA TGTGCCAGCAGCTTAGTGGATTCGGGGGAGGGCCGGGTAGAGACCCAGTACTTC. It translates to CASSLVDSGEGRVETQYF.

This chain links TRBV12-3 or TRBV12-4 with TRBJ2-5, with D perhaps TRBD1 or TRBD2 (5 bases each). Trimming cost V 2 bases and J 5 bases, with 9 bases left between them. This CDR3 is built from 13 residues. The CDR3: CASSLSGTETQYF. The CDR3 nucleotides read TGTGCCAGCAGTTTATCTGGGACGGAGACCCAGTACTTC.

The rearrangement uses TRBV6-1 and TRBJ1-2; TRBD1 is a possible D gene (6 bases). Between the trimmed V and J ends, which lost 0 bases and 4 bases, there was a span of 9 bases. Germline-derived CDR1 and CDR2 are MNHNS and SASEGT. The CDR3 loop spans 14 amino acids. The CDR3 sequence: CASSEAGGAYGYTF. CDR3 nucleotide sequence: TGTGCCAGCAGTGAAGCAGGGGGAGCCTATGGCTACACCTTC.

V usage is TRBV5-1 and J usage is TRBJ1-6, with 7 bases matching TRBD1. Trimming at V came to 4 bases and at J to 15 bases, leaving 7 bases not matched to a gene. CDR3 length: 12 amino acids. CDR1 is SGHRS and CDR2 is YFSETQ in the germline V gene. The CDR3 loop reads CASSLPDRNLHF. As DNA, the CDR3 is TGCGCCAGCAGCCTCCCGGACAGGAACCTCCACTTT.